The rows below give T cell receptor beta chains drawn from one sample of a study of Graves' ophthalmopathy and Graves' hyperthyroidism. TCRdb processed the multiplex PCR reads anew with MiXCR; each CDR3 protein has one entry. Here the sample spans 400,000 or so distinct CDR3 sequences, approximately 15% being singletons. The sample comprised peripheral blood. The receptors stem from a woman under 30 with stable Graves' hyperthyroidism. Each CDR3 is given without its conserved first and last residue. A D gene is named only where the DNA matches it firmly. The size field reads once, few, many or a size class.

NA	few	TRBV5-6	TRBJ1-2	ASSSNSNYGYT
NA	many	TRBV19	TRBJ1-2	ASSIVGGAGGYT
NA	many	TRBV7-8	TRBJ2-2	ASSTHTGELF
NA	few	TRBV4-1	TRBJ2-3	ASSQDPGTDTQY
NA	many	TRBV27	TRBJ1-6	ASSLKRGRDSPLH
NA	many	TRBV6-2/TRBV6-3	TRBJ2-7	ASSYRGALGEQY
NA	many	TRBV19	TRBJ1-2	ASSIAFRQFNYGYT
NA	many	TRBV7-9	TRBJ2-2	ASSFLGPLIKANTGELF
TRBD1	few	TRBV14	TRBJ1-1	ASSPITTGMNTEAF
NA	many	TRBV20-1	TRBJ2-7	SAAQGEQY